This TCR beta chain stems from a study of T cell clones after liver transplantation. Looking at the study overall: Liver transplant recipients had immunosuppression withdrawal attempted within 2 years. Timepoints were pre-transplant, pre-withdrawal, and after withdrawal was completed or failed.

The table came from immunoSEQ multiplex PCR; TCRdb's copy has only in-frame clones and leaves some out. The sample consists of 12,000 to 15,000 clones, about 93% of them appearing once. The CDR3 is 13 residues long. CDR1 and CDR2 from the germline V gene are MNHEY and SMNVEV (reference sequence). J gave up 3 bases and V 10 bases, and 6 bases lay outside the gene matches. V usage is TRBV27 and J usage is TRBJ2-7; 10 bases align to TRBD1. This receptor was identified in a human donor who received a liver transplant. The sequences come from CD8+ T cells from blood, collected before liver transplant. DNA of the CDR3: TGTGCCACCCGAGACAGGGGGCTCTACGAGCAGTACTTC. Protein sequence: CATRDRGLYEQYF.